Listed below are T cell receptor beta chains from one sample, sequenced in a study of cytomegalovirus exposure and HLA in healthy donors. Here immunoSEQ multiplex PCR was the method, and the copy in TCRdb shows in-frame clones only, minus some. The sample comprises some 120,000 clones, more than 65% of which are singletons, and more than 1.5% rests with the top ten. The source material was PBMCs. The receptors come from a man aged 18 to 29 in good health and CMV-seronegative. The CDR3 runs from the conserved cysteine through the conserved F or W. The order of the fields is V gene, D gene, clone size, J gene, CDR3 length, CDR3 protein, CDR3 DNA. The D gene is left open where the match is weak. Clone size is given for some rows only: seen once, a few or many times, or a class if the clone is expanded.

V gene: TRBV12-2; D gene: .; clone size: once; J gene: TRBJ1-1; CDR3 length: 18; CDR3 protein: CASRLAYGHQNGNTEAFF; CDR3 DNA: TGTGCAAGTCGCTTAGCGTATGGACACCAGAACGGGAACACTGAAGCTTTCTTT
V gene: TRBV7-2; D gene: TRBD2; clone size: once; J gene: TRBJ2-1; CDR3 length: 16; CDR3 protein: CASSWTSRRILNEQFF; CDR3 DNA: TGTGCCAGCAGCTGGACTAGTCGACGTATACTCAATGAGCAGTTCTTC
V gene: TRBV11-2; D gene: .; clone size: .; J gene: TRBJ2-3; CDR3 length: 16; CDR3 protein: CASSLDGKRRTDTQYF; CDR3 DNA: TGTGCCAGCAGCTTAGATGGCAAGCGCCGCACAGATACGCAGTATTTT
V gene: TRBV7-9; D gene: TRBD1; clone size: .; J gene: TRBJ2-1; CDR3 length: 17; CDR3 protein: CASSPQGSWTGDNEQFF; CDR3 DNA: TGTGCCAGCAGCCCCCAAGGCAGTTGGACAGGAGACAATGAGCAGTTCTTC
V gene: TRBV15; D gene: .; clone size: few; J gene: TRBJ2-3; CDR3 length: 15; CDR3 protein: CATRGGRGASDTQYF; CDR3 DNA: TGTGCCACCAGAGGGGGGAGGGGGGCCTCAGATACGCAGTATTTT
V gene: TRBV7-8; D gene: TRBD2; clone size: .; J gene: TRBJ2-7; CDR3 length: 15; CDR3 protein: CASSFLTWVAGEQYF; CDR3 DNA: TGTGCCAGCAGCTTTCTGACGTGGGTAGCGGGCGAGCAGTACTTC
V gene: TRBV7-9; D gene: .; clone size: once; J gene: TRBJ2-7; CDR3 length: 13; CDR3 protein: CASSFRQNYEQYF; CDR3 DNA: TGTGCCAGCAGCTTCAGGCAGAACTACGAGCAGTACTTC
V gene: TRBV6-1; D gene: .; clone size: .; J gene: TRBJ1-1; CDR3 length: 14; CDR3 protein: CASTAFAENTEAFF; CDR3 DNA: TGTGCCAGCACGGCTTTTGCGGAGAACACTGAAGCTTTCTTT
V gene: TRBV7-3; D gene: TRBD1; clone size: .; J gene: TRBJ2-2; CDR3 length: 16; CDR3 protein: CASSLTGQGKTGELFF; CDR3 DNA: TGTGCCAGCAGCTTAACGGGACAGGGTAAAACCGGGGAGCTGTTTTTT
V gene: TRBV5-1; D gene: .; clone size: .; J gene: TRBJ1-1; CDR3 length: 15; CDR3 protein: CASSGTTYGGTEAFF; CDR3 DNA: TGCGCCAGCAGCGGGACAACCTATGGGGGCACTGAAGCTTTCTTT
V gene: TRBV19; D gene: .; clone size: once; J gene: TRBJ2-1; CDR3 length: 14; CDR3 protein: CASSSGKEGNEQFF; CDR3 DNA: TGTGCCAGTAGTTCAGGTAAAGAGGGCAATGAGCAGTTCTTC
V gene: TRBV5-8; D gene: .; clone size: .; J gene: TRBJ2-2; CDR3 length: 14; CDR3 protein: CASSLDGLGGELFF; CDR3 DNA: TGTGCCAGCAGCTTGGATGGGCTTGGCGGGGAGCTGTTTTTT
V gene: TRBV5-4; D gene: TRBD1; clone size: .; J gene: TRBJ1-2; CDR3 length: 13; CDR3 protein: CASSPGQNYGYTF; CDR3 DNA: TGTGCCAGCAGCCCGGGACAGAACTATGGCTACACCTTC
V gene: TRBV6-1; D gene: .; clone size: .; J gene: TRBJ1-1; CDR3 length: 14; CDR3 protein: CASSEFGGGAEAFF; CDR3 DNA: TGTGCCAGCAGTGAATTCGGCGGGGGCGCTGAAGCTTTCTTT
V gene: TRBV29-1; D gene: TRBD1; clone size: .; J gene: TRBJ2-1; CDR3 length: 14; CDR3 protein: CSVARDRGLNEQFF; CDR3 DNA: TGCAGCGTGGCCCGGGACAGGGGACTCAATGAGCAGTTCTTC
V gene: TRBV10-2; D gene: .; clone size: .; J gene: TRBJ1-2; CDR3 length: 12; CDR3 protein: CASSQVDYGYTF; CDR3 DNA: TGCGCCAGCAGCCAGGTTGACTATGGCTACACCTTC
V gene: TRBV9; D gene: TRBD1; clone size: once; J gene: TRBJ1-2; CDR3 length: 15; CDR3 protein: CASSAPGTGMYGYTF; CDR3 DNA: TGTGCCAGCAGCGCACCTGGGACAGGGATGTATGGCTACACCTTC
V gene: TRBV7-3; D gene: .; clone size: .; J gene: TRBJ1-6; CDR3 length: 14; CDR3 protein: CASSLGAGNSPLHF; CDR3 DNA: TGTGCCAGCAGCTTAGGGGCGGGGAATTCACCCCTCCACTTT
V gene: TRBV19; D gene: .; clone size: .; J gene: TRBJ1-1; CDR3 length: 15; CDR3 protein: CASSIGQYVNTEAFF; CDR3 DNA: TGTGCCAGTAGTATCGGACAGTACGTGAACACTGAAGCTTTCTTT
V gene: TRBV19; D gene: .; clone size: .; J gene: TRBJ2-7; CDR3 length: 14; CDR3 protein: CASSPTERFYEQYF; CDR3 DNA: TGTGCCAGTAGTCCAACCGAGCGGTTCTACGAGCAGTACTTC
V gene: TRBV10-2; D gene: TRBD2; clone size: .; J gene: TRBJ2-7; CDR3 length: 17; CDR3 protein: CASSDERLAGGAYEQYF; CDR3 DNA: TGCGCCAGCAGCGATGAAAGACTAGCGGGCGGGGCCTACGAGCAGTACTTC
V gene: TRBV21-1; D gene: .; clone size: .; J gene: TRBJ1-1; CDR3 length: 15; CDR3 protein: CASSKEGTGNTEAFF; CDR3 DNA: TGTGCCAGCAGCAAAGAAGGGACAGGGAACACTGAAGCTTTCTTT
V gene: TRBV13; D gene: .; clone size: .; J gene: TRBJ2-5; CDR3 length: 16; CDR3 protein: CASSQRLVQGRETQYF; CDR3 DNA: TGTGCCAGCAGCCAGCGACTCGTACAGGGGAGGGAGACCCAGTACTTC
V gene: TRBV5-8; D gene: TRBD1; clone size: .; J gene: TRBJ2-1; CDR3 length: 15; CDR3 protein: CASSLEGALGTEQFF; CDR3 DNA: TGTGCCAGCAGCTTGGAGGGGGCCCTAGGTACTGAGCAGTTCTTC
V gene: TRBV6-5; D gene: TRBD2; clone size: .; J gene: TRBJ2-1; CDR3 length: 13; CDR3 protein: CASSEAGGNEQFF; CDR3 DNA: TGTGCCAGCAGTGAAGCGGGAGGCAATGAGCAGTTCTTC
V gene: TRBV7-9; D gene: TRBD1; clone size: .; J gene: TRBJ2-7; CDR3 length: 13; CDR3 protein: CASGTGAYYEQYF; CDR3 DNA: TGTGCCAGCGGGACAGGCGCTTACTACGAGCAGTACTTC
V gene: TRBV6-5; D gene: TRBD1; clone size: .; J gene: TRBJ1-1; CDR3 length: 14; CDR3 protein: CASRDRVMNTEAFF; CDR3 DNA: TGTGCCAGCAGAGACAGGGTTATGAACACTGAAGCTTTCTTT
V gene: TRBV7-3; D gene: TRBD1; clone size: .; J gene: TRBJ1-1; CDR3 length: 12; CDR3 protein: CASSLGQVKAFF; CDR3 DNA: TGTGCCAGCAGCTTAGGACAGGTAAAAGCTTTCTTT
V gene: TRBV5-8; D gene: TRBD1; clone size: .; J gene: TRBJ2-7; CDR3 length: 17; CDR3 protein: CASSLTLRQGRSYEQYF; CDR3 DNA: TGTGCCAGCAGCTTGACCCTTCGACAGGGAAGGTCCTACGAGCAGTACTTC
V gene: TRBV7-9; D gene: TRBD2; clone size: .; J gene: TRBJ2-1; CDR3 length: 16; CDR3 protein: CASSPIGTTSLNEQFF; CDR3 DNA: TGTGCCAGCAGCCCCATAGGGACTACCAGCCTCAATGAGCAGTTCTTC
V gene: TRBV10-3; D gene: .; clone size: once; J gene: TRBJ1-2; CDR3 length: 14; CDR3 protein: CAISEGQIYYGYTF; CDR3 DNA: TGTGCCATCAGTGAAGGACAGATATACTATGGCTACACCTTC
V gene: TRBV6-1; D gene: .; clone size: .; J gene: TRBJ2-5; CDR3 length: 14; CDR3 protein: CASSEYRQRGTQYF; CDR3 DNA: TGTGCCAGCAGTGAATACCGGCAACGGGGGACCCAGTACTTC
V gene: TRBV9; D gene: TRBD2; clone size: .; J gene: TRBJ2-1; CDR3 length: 15; CDR3 protein: CASSVGGTSGNEQFF; CDR3 DNA: TGTGCCAGCAGCGTAGGCGGGACTAGCGGCAATGAGCAGTTCTTC
V gene: TRBV19; D gene: .; clone size: .; J gene: TRBJ2-1; CDR3 length: 13; CDR3 protein: CASSIQVYNEQFF; CDR3 DNA: TGTGCCAGTAGTATACAGGTCTACAATGAGCAGTTCTTC
V gene: TRBV7-9; D gene: .; clone size: .; J gene: TRBJ2-3; CDR3 length: 16; CDR3 protein: CSSSLARGGETDTQYF; CDR3 DNA: TGTTCCAGCAGCTTAGCGCGGGGCGGGGAGACAGATACGCAGTATTTT
V gene: TRBV14; D gene: .; clone size: .; J gene: TRBJ1-2; CDR3 length: 13; CDR3 protein: CASSRGGGSGYTF; CDR3 DNA: TGTGCCAGCAGCCGAGGGGGGGGGAGCGGCTACACCTTC
V gene: TRBV19; D gene: .; clone size: .; J gene: TRBJ2-7; CDR3 length: 13; CDR3 protein: CASSMDTNYEQYF; CDR3 DNA: TGTGCCAGTAGTATGGACACAAACTACGAGCAGTACTTC
V gene: TRBV7-8; D gene: .; clone size: .; J gene: TRBJ1-1; CDR3 length: 17; CDR3 protein: CASSLALPGFGNTEAFF; CDR3 DNA: TGTGCCAGCAGCTTAGCGTTGCCGGGGTTCGGGAACACCGAAGCTTTCTTT
V gene: TRBV2; D gene: TRBD2; clone size: .; J gene: TRBJ2-7; CDR3 length: 16; CDR3 protein: CASSPIRGVISYEQYF; CDR3 DNA: TGTGCCAGCAGTCCTATACGGGGGGTCATCTCCTACGAGCAGTACTTC
V gene: TRBV7-9; D gene: TRBD1; clone size: .; J gene: TRBJ1-2; CDR3 length: 13; CDR3 protein: CASSVASGQGFTF; CDR3 DNA: TGTGCCAGCAGCGTGGCGAGCGGACAGGGCTTCACCTTC
V gene: TRBV19; D gene: TRBD1; clone size: .; J gene: TRBJ2-7; CDR3 length: 13; CDR3 protein: CASSPGQTYEQYF; CDR3 DNA: TGTGCCAGTAGCCCGGGACAGACCTACGAGCAGTACTTC
V gene: TRBV7-8; D gene: .; clone size: few; J gene: TRBJ1-4; CDR3 length: 12; CDR3 protein: CASSPDSEKLFF; CDR3 DNA: TGTGCCAGCAGCCCCGACAGTGAAAAACTGTTTTTT
V gene: TRBV4-2; D gene: TRBD2; clone size: few; J gene: TRBJ2-3; CDR3 length: 18; CDR3 protein: CASRTGGTSGRRTDTQYF; CDR3 DNA: TGTGCCAGCAGAACAGGGGGGACTAGCGGGCGCCGCACAGATACGCAGTATTTT
V gene: TRBV19; D gene: .; clone size: few; J gene: TRBJ1-5; CDR3 length: 18; CDR3 protein: CASSIVGGDPGANQPQHF; CDR3 DNA: TGTGCCAGTAGTATAGTGGGGGGGGACCCAGGGGCTAATCAGCCCCAGCATTTT
V gene: TRBV7-9; D gene: .; clone size: .; J gene: TRBJ1-1; CDR3 length: 13; CDR3 protein: CASSPTLNTEAFF; CDR3 DNA: TGTGCCAGCAGCCCGACACTGAACACTGAAGCTTTCTTT
V gene: TRBV6-5; D gene: TRBD2; clone size: .; J gene: TRBJ2-3; CDR3 length: 14; CDR3 protein: CASSRGLAEDTQYF; CDR3 DNA: TGTGCCAGCAGTCGGGGACTAGCGGAAGATACGCAGTATTTT